This T cell receptor (beta chain) appears in the sequencing data of a study of cytomegalovirus exposure and HLA in healthy donors. About this clone: The antigen remains unidentified.

The germline gives CDR1 MDHEN, CDR2 SYDVKM. Trimming removed 6 bases from V and 8 bases from J, with 14 bases in between. The CDR3 totals 14 residues. Whole-study results and caveats: Altogether, 150 or so TCR beta chains were recorded as cytomegalovirus-associated.

Measured with immunoSEQ multiplex PCR; TCRdb has only the in-frame clones, and not every one. The repertoire consists of under 250,000 clones, with roughly 89% occurring once and the leading ten covering 2.6%. The chain has TRBV28 and TRBJ1-6; D ambiguous. The receptor's source is a man between 18 and 35 years old in good health and CMV-seronegative. The source material was PBMCs. CDR3 bases: TGTGCCAGCAGCCCTCGTCTCTCCTATTCACCCCTCCACTTT. Its protein product is CASSPRLSYSPLHF. Using reference TRBV28 and TRBJ1-6 for the parts outside the CDR3, the full variable domain is DVKVTQSSRYLVKRTGEKVFLECVQDMDHENMFWYRQDPGLGLRLIYFSYDVKMKEKGDIPEGYSVSREKKERFSLILESASTNQTSMYLCASSPRLSYSPLHFGNGTRLTVT.